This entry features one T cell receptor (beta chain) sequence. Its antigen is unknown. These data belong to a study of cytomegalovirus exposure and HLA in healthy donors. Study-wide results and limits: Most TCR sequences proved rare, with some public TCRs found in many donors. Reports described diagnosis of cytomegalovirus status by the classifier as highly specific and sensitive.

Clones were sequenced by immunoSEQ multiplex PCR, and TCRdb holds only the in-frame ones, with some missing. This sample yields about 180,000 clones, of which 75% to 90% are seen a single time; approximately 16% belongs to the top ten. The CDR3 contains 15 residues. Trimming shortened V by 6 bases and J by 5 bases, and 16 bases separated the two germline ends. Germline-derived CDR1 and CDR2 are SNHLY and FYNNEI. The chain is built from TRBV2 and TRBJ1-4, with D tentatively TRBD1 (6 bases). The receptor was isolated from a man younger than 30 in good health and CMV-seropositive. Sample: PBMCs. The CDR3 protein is CASSPGQPGNEKLFF. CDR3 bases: TGTGCCAGCAGCCCCGGACAGCCAGGGAATGAAAAACTGTTTTTT.